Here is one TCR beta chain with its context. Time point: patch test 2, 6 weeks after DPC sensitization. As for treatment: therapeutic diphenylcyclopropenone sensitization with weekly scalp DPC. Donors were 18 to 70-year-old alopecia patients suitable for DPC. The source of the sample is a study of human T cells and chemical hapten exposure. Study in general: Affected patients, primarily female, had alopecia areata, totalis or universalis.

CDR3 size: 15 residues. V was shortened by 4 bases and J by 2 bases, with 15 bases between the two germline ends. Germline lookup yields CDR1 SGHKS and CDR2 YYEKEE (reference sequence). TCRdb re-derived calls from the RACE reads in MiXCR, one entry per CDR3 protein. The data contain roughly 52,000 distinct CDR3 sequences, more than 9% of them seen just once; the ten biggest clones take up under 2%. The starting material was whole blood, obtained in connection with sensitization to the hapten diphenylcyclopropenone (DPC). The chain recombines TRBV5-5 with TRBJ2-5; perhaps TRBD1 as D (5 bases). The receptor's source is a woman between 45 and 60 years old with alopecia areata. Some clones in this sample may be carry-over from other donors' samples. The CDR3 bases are TGTGCCAGCAGCCCAGGGCCACAAGGACAAGAGACCCAGTACTTC. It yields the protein CASSPGPQGQETQYF. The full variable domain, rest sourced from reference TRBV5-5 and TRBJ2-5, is DAGVTQSPTHLIKTRGQQVTLRCSPISGHKSVSWYQQVLGQGPQFIFQYYEKEERGRGNFPDRFSARQFPNYSSELNVNALLLGDSALYLCASSPGPQGQETQYFGPGTRLLVL.